This passage covers 4 T cell receptor beta chains from one sample sequenced in a study of cytomegalovirus exposure and HLA in healthy donors. Vbeta (60) and Jbeta (13) primers were used in the PCR. Sequenced by immunoSEQ multiplex PCR; TCRdb stores in-frame clones only, minus some. The repertoire includes 150,000 to 200,000 clones, approximately 70% of them detected once, and 1.5% to 2% sits in the top ten. The sequenced sample consisted of PBMCs. These receptors all stem from a woman in her 30s in good health and CMV-seronegative.

This clone was seen only once. The V and J genes are TRBV11-2 and TRBJ2-7; D may correspond to TRBD1 or TRBD2 (6 bases each). This CDR3 has 17 residues. Trimming pared 5 bases from V and 2 bases from J, leaving 22 bases between. The germline gives CDR1 SGHAT, CDR2 FQNNGV. CDR3 DNA: TGTGCCAGCAGCGTAGGGGGGTTCAGGGGTGGCCCCTACGAGCAGTACTTC. It codes for CASSVGGFRGGPYEQYF.

Only one count was recorded for this clone. J is TRBJ2-7 and V is TRBV5-6; maybe TRBD1 (5 bases). Germline loops: CDR1 SGHDT, CDR2 YYEEEE. The CDR3 extends over 12 amino acids. DNA for the CDR3: TGTTTCTCAGGGAATCGATCCTACGAGCAGTACTTC. Its translation is CFSGNRSYEQYF.

The rearrangement links TRBV6-8 to TRBJ2-2, with a possible D match to TRBD1 (6 bases). Trimming removed 4 bases from V and 7 bases from J, with 16 bases in between. This CDR3 is built from 15 residues. Germline-derived CDR1 and CDR2 are MNHGY and SAAAGT. The chain's CDR3 is CASSWIKTGSGELFF. Here the CDR3 DNA reads TGTGCCAGCAGTTGGATCAAGACAGGCAGCGGGGAGCTGTTTTTT.

V is TRBV4-3 and J is TRBJ2-2, with D unclear. Trimming stripped 1 base from V and 5 bases from J, with 11 bases between. The V gene's germline CDR1 is LGHNA and CDR2 YSLEER. This CDR3 spans 15 amino acids. In DNA form, the CDR3 reads TGCGCCAGCAGCCAAGCTCTTCCAGGAACCGGGGAGCTGTTTTTT. Translated, it gives CASSQALPGTGELFF.